The 10 T cell receptor beta chains listed next were all sequenced from one sample in a study of tumor-infiltrating lymphocytes in localized non-small cell lung cancer (dated by TCRdb to about 2021). The method was the immunoSEQ multiplex PCR assay. TCRdb retrieved this table from immuneACCESS and kept in-frame rearrangements only. Not all clones are present; in checked studies, unresolved V genes account for under half, and no reason is known for the remainder. Across this sample there are several thousand clones, with approximately 84% seen only once. The ten largest clones take up 6.5% to 7.5% of the sample. The source material was uninvolved lung tissue not adjacent to the tumor. These receptors were collected from a human donor with non-small cell lung cancer.

This chain uses TRBV9 with TRBJ1-3; D gene unclear. The germline V gene has CDR1 SGDLS and CDR2 YYNGEE. V was shortened by 0 bases and J by 0 bases, with 13 bases between the two germline ends. This CDR3 region has 17 residues. The CDR3 loop is CASSVVLYTSSGNTIYF. DNA for the CDR3: TGTGCCAGCAGCGTAGTCTTGTATACTTCCTCTGGAAACACCATATATTTT.

The chain links TRBV15 to TRBJ1-2; D may be TRBD1 (5 bases). Looked up from germline, CDR1 is LNHNV and CDR2 is YYDKDF (reference sequence). V was pared by 0 bases and J by 3 bases, with 14 bases between. The CDR3 has 16 residues. CDR3 residues: CATSRDQSVRDYGYTF. The CDR3 DNA follows: TGTGCCACCAGCAGAGATCAGTCGGTCAGGGACTATGGCTACACCTTC.

The chain joins TRBV9 to TRBJ1-4; 11 bases line up with TRBD1. The CDR3 loop spans 15 amino acids. V was pared by 4 bases and J by 8 bases, with 7 bases of the junction left unmatched. Germline loops: CDR1 SGDLS, CDR2 YYNGEE. The CDR3 DNA sequence: TGTGCCAGCAGCCCCCGGACAGGGGGCGCCGAAAAACTGTTTTTT. Translation gives CASSPRTGGAEKLFF.

The chain links TRBV27 to TRBJ2-1, with no clear D. Germline V gene lookup returns CDR1 MNHEY and CDR2 SMNVEV (reference sequence). V lost 0 bases, J lost 6 bases, and 9 bases lay in between. This CDR3 spans 14 amino acids. The CDR3 DNA reads as TGTGCCAGCAGTTTATCCTGGGGTAGCAATGAGCAGTTCTTC. Protein sequence: CASSLSWGSNEQFF.

V and J are TRBV2 and TRBJ2-7; TRBD1 agrees at 10 bases. Germline loops: CDR1 SNHLY, CDR2 FYNNEI. This CDR3 is 16 amino acids long. The ends lost 8 bases at V and 3 bases at J; junction bases unmatched: 13. The CDR3 protein is CASFYPGQGGLYEQYF. CDR3 DNA sequence: TGTGCCAGCTTTTACCCCGGACAGGGGGGCCTCTACGAGCAGTACTTC.

V gene TRBV19 combines with J gene TRBJ1-5; 7 nucleotides match TRBD1. This CDR3 has 14 amino acids. V dropped 7 bases and J dropped 2; count of bases not matched to a gene: 5. Germline V gene data show CDR1 as LNHDA and CDR2 as SQIVND (reference sequence). The CDR3 protein is CASTTGQGNQPQHF. DNA of the CDR3: TGTGCCAGTACCACCGGACAGGGCAATCAGCCCCAGCATTTT.

The chain uses TRBV2 and TRBJ1-1; D might be TRBD1 (6 bases). V lost 0 bases to trimming and J lost 0 bases, with 14 bases between them. CDR1 and CDR2 (germline): SNHLY, FYNNEI. The CDR3 contains 17 residues. CDR3 in amino acids: CASSEALGDTMNTEAFF. The CDR3 bases are TGTGCCAGCAGTGAAGCGCTCGGGGACACAATGAACACTGAAGCTTTCTTT.

V gene TRBV29-1 combines with J gene TRBJ2-3; D unclear. CDR3 size: 14 residues. Germline V gene lookup returns CDR1 SQVTM and CDR2 ANQGSEA. The CDR3 region has the DNA TGCAGACGAGGCCGTGTGGGGAGCACAGATACGCAGTATTTT. Translation gives CRRGRVGSTDTQYF.

The genes are TRBV4-3 and TRBJ1-2; possibly TRBD1 for D (6 bases). Germline V gene data show CDR1 as LGHNA and CDR2 as YSLEER. Trimming pared 0 bases from V and 6 bases from J, leaving 17 bases between. The CDR3 is made up of 16 amino acids. This CDR3 reads CASSQDRRDNLNGYTF. The CDR3 DNA is TGCGCCAGCAGCCAAGATAGAAGGGACAACCTCAATGGCTACACCTTC.

This clone was seen just once. V is TRBV2 and J is TRBJ1-4; the match to TRBD1 covers 9 bases. The CDR3 loop spans 15 amino acids. The germline CDR1 and CDR2 sequences are SNHLY and FYNNEI. Trimming cost V 7 bases and J 0 bases; bases outside gene matches: 3. The CDR3 nucleotides are TGTGCCAGCACACAGGGGGCTTCAACTAATGAAAAACTGTTTTTT. Residues: CASTQGASTNEKLFF.